The source of this T cell receptor beta chain is a study of a mutant IDH1 vaccine in newly diagnosed glioma. In the study overall: Treatment recipients were approximately 62% male and about 40% female, and their mean age was roughly 40 years.

Clones were read by immunoSEQ multiplex PCR, and TCRdb kept only the in-frame ones, dropping some. The sample carries about 66,000 clones, roughly 85% recorded once. This clone was observed a few times. What it binds is unknown. Study-wide findings and caveats: Among all patients, vaccine-induced immune responses occurred in around 94%.

Time point in this sample: baseline, week 1 (first vaccination visit). Treatment denoted: pre-vaccination baseline after standard-of-care therapy. Germline V lookup: CDR1 MNHEY, CDR2 SVGAGI. The CDR3 is 13 residues long. The V end lost 4 bases, the J end lost 3 bases, and 9 bases lay between the germline ends. Specimen: PBMCs, collected from a glioma patient treated with radiotherapy, temozolomide or both. This clonotype was sampled from a young man with glioma. The chain uses TRBV6-5 and TRBJ1-1, with unresolved D. The CDR3 loop is CASSFRRYTEAFF. The DNA of the CDR3 is TGTGCCAGCAGTTTCCGACGGTACACTGAAGCTTTCTTT.